What follows are 12 T cell receptor beta chains derived from one specimen sequenced in a study of blood T cell repertoires in COVID-19. Data came from immunoSEQ multiplex PCR; TCRdb stores just in-frame clones and leaves some out. The table has a few hundred thousand clones, approximately 85% seen once. Sequenced: PBMCs or T cells enriched from blood (not recorded which). The origin of the receptors is a man younger than 45 who had recovered from COVID-19.

This clone occurred once. J is TRBJ2-1 and V is TRBV19; 9 bases agree with TRBD2. V gave up 3 bases and J gave up 6 bases; unmatched junction bases: 3. The CDR3 loop spans 14 amino acids. Germline-derived CDR1 and CDR2 are LNHDA and SQIVND (reference sequence). For the CDR3, the DNA is TGTGCCAGTAGTATCCAGCGGGGGGTCAATGAGCAGTTCTTC. Encoded protein: CASSIQRGVNEQFF.

The V gene is TRBV9, the J gene TRBJ2-1, with 13 bases aligning to TRBD2. CDR1 and CDR2 from the germline V gene are SGDLS and YYNGEE. This CDR3 has 16 amino acids. V gave up 4 bases and J gave up 4 bases; unmatched junction bases: 5. For the CDR3, the DNA is TGTGCCAGCAGCACCCAGACTAGCGGGAGGTACAATGAGCAGTTCTTC. The encoded protein is CASSTQTSGRYNEQFF.

The chain joins TRBV11-2 to TRBJ2-1, with a weak D call TRBD2 (5 bases). Trimming removed 4 bases at V and 0 bases at J, with 16 bases between. CDR1 SGHAT and CDR2 FQNNGV come from the germline V gene. The CDR3 is 17 residues long. The CDR3 DNA sequence: TGTGCCAGCAGCTCAAAACCGGGAACCCGCTCCTACAATGAGCAGTTCTTC. Its translation is CASSSKPGTRSYNEQFF.

This CDR3 is CASSIMRHSTDTQYF. CDR3 nucleotide sequence: TGTGCCAGTAGTATAATGCGCCACAGCACAGATACGCAGTATTTT. The gene calls are TRBV19 and TRBJ2-3; no clear D. The V end lost 2 bases, the J end lost 0 bases, and 9 bases lay between the germline ends. Germline lookup yields CDR1 LNHDA and CDR2 SQIVND (reference sequence). This CDR3 is built from 15 residues. Using reference TRBV19 and TRBJ2-3 for the parts outside the CDR3, the full variable domain is DGGITQSPKYLFRKEGQNVTLSCEQNLNHDAMYWYRQDPGQGLRLIYYSQIVNDFQKGDIAEGYSVSREKKESFPLTVTSAQKNPTAFYLCASSIMRHSTDTQYFGPGTRLTVL.

The DNA for the CDR3 is TGCGCCAGCAGCGGGACAGGGGGCATGAACACTGAAGCTTTCTTT. Residues: CASSGTGGMNTEAFF. V gene TRBV5-1 combines with J gene TRBJ1-1, with TRBD1 matching 12 bases. The CDR3 is 15 residues long. Looked up from germline, CDR1 is SGHRS and CDR2 is YFSETQ. V shed 4 bases and J 0 bases; nucleotides not matched to a gene: 1. The variable domain in full, completed from reference TRBV5-1 and TRBJ1-1, reads KAGVTQTPRYLIKTRGQQVTLSCSPISGHRSVSWYQQTPGQGLQFLFEYFSETQRNKGNFPGRFSGRQFSNSRSEMNVSTLELGDSALYLCASSGTGGMNTEAFFGQGTRLTVV.

The chain links TRBV7-8 to TRBJ2-6; no definite D call. Trimming pared 1 base from V and 0 bases from J, leaving 7 bases between. The V gene's germline CDR1 is SGHVS and CDR2 FQNEAQ. The CDR3 has 16 amino acids. The CDR3 region has the DNA TGTGCCAGCAGCTTAGTATCCGGCTCTGGGGCCAACGTCCTGACTTTC. Its translation: CASSLVSGSGANVLTF.

This clone has just a few counts. V and J are TRBV29-1 and TRBJ1-1; D is possibly TRBD1 (6 bases). V dropped 7 bases and J dropped 3 bases, with 9 bases sitting between them. Germline V CDR1 and CDR2: SQVTM, ANQGSEA. The CDR3 is 11 residues long. In DNA, the CDR3 is TGCAGCGGAGGGGGTGACACTGAAGCTTTCTTT. It encodes CSGGGDTEAFF.

This clone has a single count. This sequence joins TRBV20-1 and TRBJ2-2; TRBD1 matches 8 bases. There are 16 residues in the CDR3. Germline assignment: CDR1 DFQATT and CDR2 SNEGSKA (reference sequence). The J segment lost 1 base and the V segment lost 3 bases, leaving 7 bases of the junction unmatched. Here the CDR3 DNA reads TGCAGTGCTAGTACCCGGACAGGGAGGAACACCGGGGAGCTGTTTTTT. Its translation: CSASTRTGRNTGELFF.

V gene TRBV9 combines with J gene TRBJ2-2, with D tentatively TRBD2 (5 bases). The CDR3 is 14 residues long. Germline V gene lookup returns CDR1 SGDLS and CDR2 YYNGEE. V shed 0 bases and J shed 3 bases, with 6 bases lying between them. The CDR3, as DNA: TGTGCCAGCAGCGTAGCTAGCCACACCGGGGAGCTGTTTTTT. This gives the protein CASSVASHTGELFF.

The chain has TRBV5-1 and TRBJ1-1; D is undetermined. V was shortened by 3 bases and J by 0 bases, with 6 bases between the two germline ends. The CDR3 extends over 13 amino acids. Germline loops: CDR1 SGHRS, CDR2 YFSETQ. The CDR3: CASSSGMNTEAFF. The CDR3 DNA follows: TGCGCCAGCAGCTCCGGGATGAACACTGAAGCTTTCTTT.

The sample holds many counts of this clone. This chain uses TRBV25-1 with TRBJ2-5; 9 bases match TRBD2. The CDR3 is made up of 16 amino acids. The junction had 6 bases not matched to a gene; V was cut back by 2 bases and J by 2 bases. Germline V CDR1 and CDR2: MGHDK, SYGVNS. As DNA, the CDR3 is TGTGCCAGCAGTGAAGAAGCTAGCGGGGAACAAGAGACCCAGTACTTC. It translates to CASSEEASGEQETQYF.

This clone occurred a few times. The rearrangement links TRBV10-3 to TRBJ1-2, with TRBD1 matching 9 bases. CDR1 and CDR2 from the germline V gene are ENHRY and SYGVKD. The J segment lost 4 bases and the V segment lost 0 bases, leaving 9 bases of the junction unmatched. The CDR3 consists of 17 residues. CDR3 coding DNA: TGTGCCATCAGTGAGTCGCGTGGGGGACAGGGCGGCTATGGCTACACCTTC. Residues: CAISESRGGQGGYGYTF.